Listed here are 5 T cell receptor beta chains from one sample, sequenced in a study of preoperative IRX-2 immunotherapy in early breast cancer. Treatment indicated: preoperative locoregional IRX-2 cytokine immunotherapy. The method was immunoSEQ multiplex PCR; TCRdb's version includes in-frame clones alone and lacks a portion of them. This repertoire shows around 38,000 clones, about 80% found once; its top ten account for more than 0.9%. The sequencing used tumor tissue, collected after IRX-2 immunotherapy. These receptors were taken from a human donor with breast cancer.

CDR3 loop: CASSPLPENTEAFF. CDR3 DNA: TGTGCCAGCTCACCACTCCCAGAGAACACTGAAGCTTTCTTT. V gene TRBV18 combines with J gene TRBJ1-1; the D is unclear. The germline V gene has CDR1 KGHSH and CDR2 LQKENI. Trimming shortened V by 1 base and J by 1 base, and 7 bases separated the two germline ends. This CDR3 has 14 amino acids.

V and J are TRBV30 and TRBJ1-2, with unresolved D. The germline CDR1 and CDR2 sequences are GTSNPN and SVGIG (reference sequence). The CDR3 is made up of 13 amino acids. The ends were cut back, 2 bases at V and 3 bases at J, with 10 bases in the middle. CDR3 in amino acids: CAWSREGHYGYTF. The CDR3 DNA reads as TGTGCCTGGAGTAGGGAAGGGCACTATGGCTACACCTTC.

This clone was seen more than once but under ten times. The chain uses TRBV1 and TRBJ2-7; the table gives TRBD1 as D, unverified against the DNA. TRBV1 is given as a pseudogene. The CDR3 runs 15 residues. The CDR3 spells CASSQGARGAYEQYF. The DNA of the CDR3 is TGCGCCAGCAGCCAAGGAGCCAGGGGCGCCTACGAGCAGTACTTC.

This clone was observed a few times. V is TRBV28 and J is TRBJ1-5; perhaps TRBD1 as D (6 bases). The CDR3 runs to 13 residues. Germline loops: CDR1 MDHEN, CDR2 SYDVKM. The V end lost 10 bases, the J end lost 3 bases, and 13 bases lay between the germline ends. CDR3 in DNA: TGTGCCATTAGAGGGGGAACCAATCAGCCCCAGCATTTT. This encodes CAIRGGTNQPQHF.

The V call is TRBV6-8, the J call TRBJ2-3; D uncertain. V lost 6 bases and J lost 2, with 6 bases in between. In germline, CDR1 is MNHGY, CDR2 SAAAGT. The CDR3 covers 12 residues. The CDR3 DNA reads as TGTGCCAGCAGGTCACCCACAGATACGCAGTATTTT. It is translated as CASRSPTDTQYF.